This TCR beta chain was captured by sequencing in a study of blood T cell repertoires in COVID-19 (dated by TCRdb to the early 2020s). At the level of the whole study: The collaborator samples originated in the United States, Italy and Spain and spanned the acute and convalescent phases of COVID-19. The dataset comprised deeply sampled blood TCRbeta repertoires from subjects exposed to, actively infected with, or recovered from COVID-19. The prospective study material was composed of cDNA or gDNA derived from T cells, B-cell-depleted T cells, or PBMCs. The sample metadata nearly always contained a de-identified subject ID, COVID-19 status, age in years and sex. Where HLA class I and class II types were available, the types were taken from metadata supplied by the sample provider, not from assay-based typing. The samples were drawn from the first 160 participants of the ongoing ImmuneRACE study and from over 950 subjects provided by 6 global collaborators. The repertoires were released in a freely available public database meant as a resource for research on the immune response to SARS-CoV-2.

Remarks on this clone: Its antigen remains undetermined. No clone much larger than this one lies a single base away; base qualities are absent.

General study outcomes and caveats: The quantity of clinical and demographic metadata differed by source and by participant and was supplied without curation.

TCRbeta CDR3 regions were amplified from genomic DNA using the immunoSEQ Assay, a bias-controlled multiplex PCR. In the source study's methods: Within the assay, amplification of reference gene primers was used to estimate how many nucleated cells each sample contained. To quantify the absolute abundance of each unique TCRbeta CDR3 rearrangement, sequence reads were collapsed and filtered. Productive Simpson clonality was computed per sample as the square root of Simpson's diversity index over productive rearrangements. TCRdb took this table from immuneACCESS and kept in-frame rearrangements with V and J called. Such tables lack part of the clones; where checked against another copy, unresolved V genes explain under half of the gap, and the rest is unexplained. The DNA gave D and trimming, while V, J and clone size come from that table. The sample table lists hundreds of thousands of clones, around 90% of them with a count of one. The ten largest clones capture approximately 3% of the sample.

In the prospective study, participants were about 18 to 95 years old, resided in 24 geographic areas of the United States, and were enrolled through a virtual design. In the prospective study, participants were assigned to cohorts based on the clinical history participants reported in a screening survey and a study questionnaire. Recovered participants in ImmuneRACE Cohort 3 were defined by two consecutive negative NP/OP PCR tests, clearance by a healthcare professional, or resolution of symptoms. Mobile phlebotomists in the prospective study collected whole blood, serum and a nasopharyngeal or oropharyngeal swab from every participant. Additional blood draws and questionnaires over an approximately two-month period could optionally be provided by prospective study participants. Prospective study blood samples were shipped either frozen or at room temperature before DNA extraction. Sequenced material: PBMCs or T cells enriched from blood (not recorded which). The clonotype originates from a woman aged 45-65 years who had recovered from COVID-19.

The DNA is TGTGCGACCCAGGACATTAGCAATCAGCCCCAGCATTTT. Its amino acids are CATQDISNQPQHF. The chain is encoded by TRBV10-3 joined to TRBJ1-5, with TRBD1 tentatively as D gene (5 bases match). The CDR3 starts with the cysteine, ends with the phenylalanine, and has 13 residues. Just CDR3 DNA is preserved here, 39 bases in frame from base 1. As encoded in the germline V gene, CDR1 is ENHRY while CDR2 is SYGVKD.